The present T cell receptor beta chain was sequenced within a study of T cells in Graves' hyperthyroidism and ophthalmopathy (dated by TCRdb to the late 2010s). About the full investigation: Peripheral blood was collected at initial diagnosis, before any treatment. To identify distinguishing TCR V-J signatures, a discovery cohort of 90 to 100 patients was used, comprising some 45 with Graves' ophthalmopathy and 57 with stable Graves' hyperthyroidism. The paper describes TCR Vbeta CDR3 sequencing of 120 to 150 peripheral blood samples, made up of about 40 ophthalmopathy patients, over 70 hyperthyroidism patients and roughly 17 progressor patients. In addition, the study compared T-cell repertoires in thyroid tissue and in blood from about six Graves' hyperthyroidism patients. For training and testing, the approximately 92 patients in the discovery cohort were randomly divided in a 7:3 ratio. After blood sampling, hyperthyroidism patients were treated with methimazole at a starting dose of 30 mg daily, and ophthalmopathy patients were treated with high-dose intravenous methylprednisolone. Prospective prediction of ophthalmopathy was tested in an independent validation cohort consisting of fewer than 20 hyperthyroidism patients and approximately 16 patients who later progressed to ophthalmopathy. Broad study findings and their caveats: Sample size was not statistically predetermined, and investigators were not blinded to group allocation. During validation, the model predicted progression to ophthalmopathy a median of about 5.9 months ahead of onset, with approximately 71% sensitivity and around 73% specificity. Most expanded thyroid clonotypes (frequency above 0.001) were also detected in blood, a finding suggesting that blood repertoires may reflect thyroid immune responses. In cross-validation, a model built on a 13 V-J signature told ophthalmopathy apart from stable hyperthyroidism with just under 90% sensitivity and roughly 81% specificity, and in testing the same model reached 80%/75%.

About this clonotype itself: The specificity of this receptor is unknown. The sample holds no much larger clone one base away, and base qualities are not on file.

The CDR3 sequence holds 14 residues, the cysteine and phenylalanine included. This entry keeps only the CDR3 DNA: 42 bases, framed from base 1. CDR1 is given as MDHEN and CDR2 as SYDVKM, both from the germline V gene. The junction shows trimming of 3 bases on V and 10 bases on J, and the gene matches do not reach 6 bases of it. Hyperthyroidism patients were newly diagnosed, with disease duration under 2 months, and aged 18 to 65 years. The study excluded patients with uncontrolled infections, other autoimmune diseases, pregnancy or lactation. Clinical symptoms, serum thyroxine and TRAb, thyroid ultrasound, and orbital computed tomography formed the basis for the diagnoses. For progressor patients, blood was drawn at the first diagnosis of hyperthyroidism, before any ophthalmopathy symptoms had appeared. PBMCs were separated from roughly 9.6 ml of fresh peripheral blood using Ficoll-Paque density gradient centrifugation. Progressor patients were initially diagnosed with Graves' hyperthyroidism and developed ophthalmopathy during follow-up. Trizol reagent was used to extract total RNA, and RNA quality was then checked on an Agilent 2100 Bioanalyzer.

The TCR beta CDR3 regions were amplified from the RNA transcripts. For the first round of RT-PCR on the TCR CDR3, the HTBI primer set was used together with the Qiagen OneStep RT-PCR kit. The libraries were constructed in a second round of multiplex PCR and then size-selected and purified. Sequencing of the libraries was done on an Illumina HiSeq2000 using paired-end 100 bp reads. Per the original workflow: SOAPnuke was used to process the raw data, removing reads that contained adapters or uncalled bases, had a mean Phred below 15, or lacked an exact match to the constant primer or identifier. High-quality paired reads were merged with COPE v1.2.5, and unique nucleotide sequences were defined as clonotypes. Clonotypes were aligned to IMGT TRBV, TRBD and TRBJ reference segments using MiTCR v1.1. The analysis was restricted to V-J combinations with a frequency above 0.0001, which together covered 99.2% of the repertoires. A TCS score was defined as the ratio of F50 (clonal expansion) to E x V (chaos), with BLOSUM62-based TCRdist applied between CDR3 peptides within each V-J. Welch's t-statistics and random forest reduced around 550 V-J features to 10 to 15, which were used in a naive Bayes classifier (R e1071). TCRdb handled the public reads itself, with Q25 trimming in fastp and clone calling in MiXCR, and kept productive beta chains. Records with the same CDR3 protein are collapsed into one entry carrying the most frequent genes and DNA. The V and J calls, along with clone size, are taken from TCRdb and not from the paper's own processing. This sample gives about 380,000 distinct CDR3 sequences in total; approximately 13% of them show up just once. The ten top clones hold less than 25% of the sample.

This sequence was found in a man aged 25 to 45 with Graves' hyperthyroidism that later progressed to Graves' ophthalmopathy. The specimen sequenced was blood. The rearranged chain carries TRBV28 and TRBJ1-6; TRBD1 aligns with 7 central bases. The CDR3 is CASSLADRYSPLHF. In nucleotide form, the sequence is TGTGCCAGCAGTTTGGCGGACAGGTACTCACCCCTCCACTTT. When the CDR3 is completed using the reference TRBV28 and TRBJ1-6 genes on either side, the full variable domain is DVKVTQSSRYLVKRTGEKVFLECVQDMDHENMFWYRQDPGLGLRLIYFSYDVKMKEKGDIPEGYSVSREKKERFSLILESASTNQTSMYLCASSLADRYSPLHFGNGTRLTVT.